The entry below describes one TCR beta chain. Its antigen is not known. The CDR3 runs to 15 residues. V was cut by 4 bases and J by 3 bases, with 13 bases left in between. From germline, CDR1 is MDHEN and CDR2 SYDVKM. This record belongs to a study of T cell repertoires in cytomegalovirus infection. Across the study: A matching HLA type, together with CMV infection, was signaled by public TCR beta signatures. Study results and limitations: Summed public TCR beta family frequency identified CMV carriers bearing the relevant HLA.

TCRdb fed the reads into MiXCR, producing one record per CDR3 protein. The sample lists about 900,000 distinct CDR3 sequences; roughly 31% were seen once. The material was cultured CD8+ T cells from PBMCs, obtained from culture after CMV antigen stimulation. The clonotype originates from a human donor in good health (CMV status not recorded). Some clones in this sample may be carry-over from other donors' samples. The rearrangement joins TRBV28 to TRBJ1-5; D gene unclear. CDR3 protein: CASSSIPGDNQPQHF. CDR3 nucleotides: TGTGCCAGCAGTTCGATCCCGGGCGACAATCAGCCCCAGCATTTT.